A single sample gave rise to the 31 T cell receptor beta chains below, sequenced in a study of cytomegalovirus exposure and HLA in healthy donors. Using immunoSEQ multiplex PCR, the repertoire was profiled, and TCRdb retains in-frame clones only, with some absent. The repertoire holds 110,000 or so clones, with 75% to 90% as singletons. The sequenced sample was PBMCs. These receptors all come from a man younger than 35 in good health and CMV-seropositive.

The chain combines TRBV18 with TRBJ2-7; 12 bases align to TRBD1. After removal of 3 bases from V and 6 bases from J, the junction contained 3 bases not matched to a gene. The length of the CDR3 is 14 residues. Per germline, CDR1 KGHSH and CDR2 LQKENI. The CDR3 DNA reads TGTGCCAGCTCACCCCGGGACAGGGGGCTCGAGCAGTACTTC. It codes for CASSPRDRGLEQYF.

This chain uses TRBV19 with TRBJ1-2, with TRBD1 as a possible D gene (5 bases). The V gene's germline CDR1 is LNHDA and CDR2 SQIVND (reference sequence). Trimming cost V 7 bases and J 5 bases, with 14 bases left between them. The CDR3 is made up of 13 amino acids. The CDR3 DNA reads TGTGCCAGTACCACCGACAGACCTTATGGCTACACCTTC. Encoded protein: CASTTDRPYGYTF.

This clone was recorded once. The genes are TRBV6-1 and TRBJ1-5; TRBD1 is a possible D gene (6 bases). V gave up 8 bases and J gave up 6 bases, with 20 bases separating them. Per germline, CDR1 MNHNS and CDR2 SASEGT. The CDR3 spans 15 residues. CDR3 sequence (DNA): TGTGCCAGCGAAACAGGGACGCTTGACGGTCAGCCCCAGCATTTT. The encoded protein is CASETGTLDGQPQHF.

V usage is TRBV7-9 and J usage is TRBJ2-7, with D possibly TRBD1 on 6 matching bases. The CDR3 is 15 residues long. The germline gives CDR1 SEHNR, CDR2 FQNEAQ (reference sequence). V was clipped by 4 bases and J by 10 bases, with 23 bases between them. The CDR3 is CASSSSTGSRETQYF. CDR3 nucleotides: TGTGCCAGCAGCTCGAGTACAGGGTCCCGTGAGACACAGTACTTC. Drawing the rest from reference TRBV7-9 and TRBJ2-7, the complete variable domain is DTGVSQNPRHKITKRGQNVTFRCDPISEHNRLYWYRQTLGQGPEFLTYFQNEAQLEKSRLLSDRFSAERPKGSFSTLEIQRTEQGDSAMYLCASSSSTGSRETQYFGPGTRLTVT.

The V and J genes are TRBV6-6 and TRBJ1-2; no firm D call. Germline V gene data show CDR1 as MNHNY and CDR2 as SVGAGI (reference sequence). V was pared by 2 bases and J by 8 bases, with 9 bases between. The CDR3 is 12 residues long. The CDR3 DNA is TGTGCCAGCAGTTACCCTGAGGGAGGCTACACCTTC. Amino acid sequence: CASSYPEGGYTF.

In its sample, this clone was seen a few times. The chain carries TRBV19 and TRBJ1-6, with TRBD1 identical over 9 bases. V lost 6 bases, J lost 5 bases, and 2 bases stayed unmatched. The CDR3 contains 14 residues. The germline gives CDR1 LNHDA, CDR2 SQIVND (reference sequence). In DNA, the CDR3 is TGTGCCAGTAGGGACAGGGGTGATAATTCACCCCTCCACTTT. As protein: CASRDRGDNSPLHF.

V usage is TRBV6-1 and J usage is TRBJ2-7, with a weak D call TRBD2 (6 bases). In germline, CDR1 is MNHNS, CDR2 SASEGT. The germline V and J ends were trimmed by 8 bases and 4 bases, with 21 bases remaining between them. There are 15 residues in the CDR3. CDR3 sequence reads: CASLTETRIRYEQYF. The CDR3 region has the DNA TGTGCCAGCCTGACCGAGACTAGAATACGTTACGAGCAGTACTTC.

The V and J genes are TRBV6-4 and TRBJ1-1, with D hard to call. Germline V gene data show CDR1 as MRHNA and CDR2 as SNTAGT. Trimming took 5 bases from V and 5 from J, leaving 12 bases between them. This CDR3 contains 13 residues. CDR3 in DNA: TGTGCCAGCAGTCCGGACGGGGAAACTGAAGCTTTCTTT. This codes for CASSPDGETEAFF.

The CDR3 here is CASSFPDSYEQYF. CDR3 DNA: TGTGCCAGCAGCTTCCCGGACAGCTACGAGCAGTACTTC. The gene calls are TRBV5-4 and TRBJ2-7; a possible D gene is TRBD1 (6 bases). The CDR3 covers 13 residues. V lost 2 bases and J 3 bases, leaving 9 bases between the germline ends. Germline CDR1 is SGHNT and CDR2 is YYREEE (reference sequence).

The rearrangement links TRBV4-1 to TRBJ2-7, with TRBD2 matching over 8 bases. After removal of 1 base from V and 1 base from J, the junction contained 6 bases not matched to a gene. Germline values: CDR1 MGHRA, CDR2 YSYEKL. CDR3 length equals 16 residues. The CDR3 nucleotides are TGCGCCAGCAGCCAAGTGCAGACTAGCGATTCCTACGAGCAGTACTTC. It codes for CASSQVQTSDSYEQYF.

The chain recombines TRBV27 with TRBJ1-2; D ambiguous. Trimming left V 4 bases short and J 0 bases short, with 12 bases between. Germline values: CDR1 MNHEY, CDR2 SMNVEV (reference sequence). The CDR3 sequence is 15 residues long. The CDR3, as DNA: TGTGCCAGCAGTTACGGGGTCGGGTCTAACTATGGCTACACCTTC. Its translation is CASSYGVGSNYGYTF.

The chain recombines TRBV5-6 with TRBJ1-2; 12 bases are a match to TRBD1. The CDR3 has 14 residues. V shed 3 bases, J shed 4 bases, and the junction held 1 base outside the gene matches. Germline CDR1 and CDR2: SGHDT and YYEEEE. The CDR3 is CASSWDRGLYGYTF. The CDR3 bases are TGTGCCAGCAGCTGGGACAGGGGGCTCTATGGCTACACCTTC.

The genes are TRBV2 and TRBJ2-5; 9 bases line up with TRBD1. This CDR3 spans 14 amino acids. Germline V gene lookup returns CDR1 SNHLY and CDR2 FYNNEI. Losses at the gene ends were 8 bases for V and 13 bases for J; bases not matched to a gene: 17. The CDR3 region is CASSSDGQGPSPYF. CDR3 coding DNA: TGTGCCAGCTCTTCAGATGGACAGGGGCCCTCCCCGTACTTC.

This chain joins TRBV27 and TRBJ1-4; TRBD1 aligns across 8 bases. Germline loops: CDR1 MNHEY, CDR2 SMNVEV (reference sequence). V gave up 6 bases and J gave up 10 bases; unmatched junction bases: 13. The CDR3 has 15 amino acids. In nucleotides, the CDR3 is TGTGCCAGCAGGCCAGGGGGCGCGAGTGTTGGAAAACTGTTTTTT. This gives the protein CASRPGGASVGKLFF.

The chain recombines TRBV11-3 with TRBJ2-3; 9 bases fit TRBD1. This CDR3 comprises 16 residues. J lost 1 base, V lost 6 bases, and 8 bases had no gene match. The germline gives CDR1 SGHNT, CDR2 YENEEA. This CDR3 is CASSKTGGIGTDTQYF. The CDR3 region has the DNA TGTGCCAGCAGTAAAACAGGGGGCATAGGCACAGATACGCAGTATTTT.

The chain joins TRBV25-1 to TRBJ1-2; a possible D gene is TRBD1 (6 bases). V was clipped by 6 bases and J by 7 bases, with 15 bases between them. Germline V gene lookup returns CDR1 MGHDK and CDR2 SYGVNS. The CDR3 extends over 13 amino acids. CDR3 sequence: CASSGGGRGGYTF. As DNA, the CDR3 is TGTGCCAGCAGCGGGGGGGGGCGCGGTGGCTACACCTTC.

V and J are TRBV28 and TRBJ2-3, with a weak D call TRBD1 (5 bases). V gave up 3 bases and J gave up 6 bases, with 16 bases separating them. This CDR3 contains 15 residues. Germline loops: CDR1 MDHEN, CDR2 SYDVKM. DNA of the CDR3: TGTGCCAGCAGTTTGGCTAGGGGTGGTTCGGATACGCAGTATTTT. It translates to CASSLARGGSDTQYF.

The CDR3 reads CASSLGGGQGATEAFF. In DNA, the CDR3 is TGTGCCAGCAGCTTAGGGGGCGGGCAGGGGGCGACTGAAGCTTTCTTT. The chain carries TRBV7-8 and TRBJ1-1, with TRBD1 matching 8 bases. The CDR3 contains 16 residues. CDR1 is SGHVS, CDR2 FQNEAQ, per germline. The V gene end was trimmed by 1 base and the J gene end by 5 bases; junction bases not matched to a gene: 9. Variable domain in full (rest from reference TRBV7-8 and TRBJ1-1): GAGVSQSPRYKVAKRGQDVALRCDPISGHVSLFWYQQALGQGPEFLTYFQNEAQLDKSGLPSDRFFAERPEGSVSTLKIQRTQQEDSAVYLCASSLGGGQGATEAFFGQGTRLTVV.

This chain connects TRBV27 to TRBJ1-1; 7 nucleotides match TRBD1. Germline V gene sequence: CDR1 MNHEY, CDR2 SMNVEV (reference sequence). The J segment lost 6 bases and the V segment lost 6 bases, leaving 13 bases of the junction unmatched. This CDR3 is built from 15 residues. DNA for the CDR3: TGTGCCAGCAGCCACCGACAGGGCGCACCTCCTGAAGCTTTCTTT. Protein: CASSHRQGAPPEAFF.

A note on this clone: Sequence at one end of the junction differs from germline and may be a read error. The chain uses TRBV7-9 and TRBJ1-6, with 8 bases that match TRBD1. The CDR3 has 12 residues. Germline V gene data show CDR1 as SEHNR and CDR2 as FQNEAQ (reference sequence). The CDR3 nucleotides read TGTGCCAGCAGCTTCGGACAGGGCCCGGGGCTTTTT. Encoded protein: CASSFGQGPGLF.

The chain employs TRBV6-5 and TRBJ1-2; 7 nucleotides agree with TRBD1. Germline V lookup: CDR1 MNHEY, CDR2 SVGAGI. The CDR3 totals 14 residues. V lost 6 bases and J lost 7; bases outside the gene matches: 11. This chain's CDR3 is CASRETGLGRGYTF. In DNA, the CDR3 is TGTGCCAGCAGGGAGACAGGGCTCGGCCGTGGCTACACCTTC.

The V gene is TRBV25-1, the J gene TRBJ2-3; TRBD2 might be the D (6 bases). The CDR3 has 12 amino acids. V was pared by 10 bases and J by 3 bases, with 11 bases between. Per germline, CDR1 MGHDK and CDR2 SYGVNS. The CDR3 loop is CAIRGWTDTQYF. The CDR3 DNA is TGTGCCATCCGGGGGTGGACAGATACGCAGTATTTT. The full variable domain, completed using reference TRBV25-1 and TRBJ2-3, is EADIYQTPRYLVIGTGKKITLECSQTMGHDKMYWYQQDPGMELHLIHYSYGVNSTEKGDLSSESTVSRIRTEHFPLTLESARPSHTSQYLCAIRGWTDTQYFGPGTRLTVL.

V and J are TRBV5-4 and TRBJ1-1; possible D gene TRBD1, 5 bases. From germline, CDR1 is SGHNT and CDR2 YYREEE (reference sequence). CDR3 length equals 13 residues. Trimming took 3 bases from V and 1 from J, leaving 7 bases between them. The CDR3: CASSWDSNTEAFF. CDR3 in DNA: TGTGCCAGCAGCTGGGACTCGAACACTGAAGCTTTCTTT.

The CDR3 loop reads CASSQQGADRKETQYF. The CDR3, as DNA: TGTGCCAGCAGCCAACAGGGGGCTGATAGGAAGGAGACCCAGTACTTC. The chain joins TRBV7-9 to TRBJ2-5; 9 bases map to TRBD1. Germline V gene data show CDR1 as SEHNR and CDR2 as FQNEAQ (reference sequence). The CDR3 covers 16 residues. J was trimmed by 5 bases and V by 5 bases; bases with no gene match: 12.

CDR3 in DNA: TGTGCCAGCAGTGAATCCGCAGGAAGCACAGATACGCAGTATTTT. Translation: CASSESAGSTDTQYF. V is TRBV6-4 and J is TRBJ2-3; unclear D gene. The CDR3 totals 15 residues. Looked up from germline, CDR1 is MRHNA and CDR2 is SNTAGT. V dropped 3 bases and J dropped 0 bases, with 10 bases sitting between them.

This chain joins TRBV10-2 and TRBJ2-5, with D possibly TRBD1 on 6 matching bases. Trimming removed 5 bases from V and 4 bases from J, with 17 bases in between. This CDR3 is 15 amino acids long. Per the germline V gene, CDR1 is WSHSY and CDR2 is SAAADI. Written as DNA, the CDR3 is TGCGCCAGCAGTCGACAGGAGATCGGGCGAGAGACCCAGTACTTC. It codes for CASSRQEIGRETQYF.

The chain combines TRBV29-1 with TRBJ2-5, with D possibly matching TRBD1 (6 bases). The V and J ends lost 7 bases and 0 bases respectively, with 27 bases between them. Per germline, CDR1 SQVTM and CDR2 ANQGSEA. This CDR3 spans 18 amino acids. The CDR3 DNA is TGCAGCGCCGAACGGACGAGACGAAGGACAGTGTACCAAGAGACCCAGTACTTC. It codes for CSAERTRRRTVYQETQYF.

This CDR3 is CASSQVRGPDTQYF. CDR3 nucleotides: TGTGCCAGCAGCCAAGTGCGGGGCCCGGATACGCAGTATTTT. V is TRBV14 and J is TRBJ2-3; weak D call: TRBD2 (6 bases). CDR3 length equals 14 residues. Trimming stripped 1 base from V and 6 bases from J, with 11 bases between. Germline V gene lookup returns CDR1 SGHDN and CDR2 FVKESK.

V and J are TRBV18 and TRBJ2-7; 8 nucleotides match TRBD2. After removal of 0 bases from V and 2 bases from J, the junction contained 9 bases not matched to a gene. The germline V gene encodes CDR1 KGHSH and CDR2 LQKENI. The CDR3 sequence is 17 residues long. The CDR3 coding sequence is TGTGCCAGCTCACCACCAGGTTTAGTGCGGGGGGCCTACGAGCAGTACTTC. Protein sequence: CASSPPGLVRGAYEQYF.

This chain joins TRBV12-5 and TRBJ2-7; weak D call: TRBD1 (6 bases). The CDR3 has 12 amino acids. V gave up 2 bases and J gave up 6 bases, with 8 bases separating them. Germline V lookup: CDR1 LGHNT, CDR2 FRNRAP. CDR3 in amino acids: CASGLPGVEQYF. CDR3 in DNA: TGTGCTAGTGGTTTGCCAGGGGTCGAGCAGTACTTC.

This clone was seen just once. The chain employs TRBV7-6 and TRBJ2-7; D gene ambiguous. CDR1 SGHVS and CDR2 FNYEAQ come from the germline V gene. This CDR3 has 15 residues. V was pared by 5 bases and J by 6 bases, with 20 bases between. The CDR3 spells CASSISGFLSGEQYF. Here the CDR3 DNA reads TGTGCCAGCAGCATTAGTGGGTTTCTGTCGGGCGAGCAGTACTTC.